Listed below are T cell receptor beta chains from one sample, sequenced in a study of shared clonotypes between healthy human individuals. The method was immunoSEQ multiplex PCR; TCRdb's version includes in-frame clones alone and lacks a portion of them. The table shows 1.5 million to 2.5 million clones, with about 95% occurring only once. The source material was naive CD8+ T cells sorted from blood. The receptors were sampled from a young man in good health. The CDR3 runs from the conserved cysteine through the conserved F or W. A D gene is named only where the DNA matches it firmly. Some rows mark clone size as missing; the rest say once, few, many or name a class of expanded clone.

v_call: TRBV30
clone_size: NA
j_call: TRBJ2-3
d_call: TRBD2
cdr3_aa: CAWSPLAGVTDTQYF
cdr3_nt: TGTGCCTGGAGTCCACTAGCGGGGGTCACAGATACGCAGTATTTT

v_call: TRBV27
clone_size: NA
j_call: TRBJ2-7
d_call: NA
cdr3_aa: CASSTIDRLSYEQYF
cdr3_nt: TGTGCCAGCAGTACCATAGACAGGCTTTCCTACGAGCAGTACTTC

v_call: TRBV4-3
clone_size: NA
j_call: TRBJ2-7
d_call: NA
cdr3_aa: CASSQEEQSYEQYF
cdr3_nt: TGCGCCAGCAGCCAAGAGGAACAGTCCTACGAGCAGTACTTC

v_call: TRBV14
clone_size: once
j_call: TRBJ1-2
d_call: NA
cdr3_aa: CASSQDLEGVYGYTF
cdr3_nt: TGTGCCAGCAGCCAAGATCTGGAAGGGGTCTATGGCTACACCTTC

v_call: TRBV6-6
clone_size: NA
j_call: TRBJ2-7
d_call: NA
cdr3_aa: CASSYSGRAYEQYF
cdr3_nt: TGTGCCAGCAGTTACTCGGGCAGGGCCTACGAGCAGTACTTC

v_call: TRBV27
clone_size: NA
j_call: TRBJ2-5
d_call: NA
cdr3_aa: CASSLHSQETQYF
cdr3_nt: TGTGCCAGCAGTTTACACAGCCAAGAGACCCAGTACTTC

v_call: TRBV19
clone_size: NA
j_call: TRBJ2-7
d_call: NA
cdr3_aa: CASSIDLESYEQYF
cdr3_nt: TGTGCCAGTAGTATAGATCTCGAGTCCTACGAGCAGTACTTC

v_call: TRBV28
clone_size: once
j_call: TRBJ2-7
d_call: NA
cdr3_aa: CASSFGRAYEQYF
cdr3_nt: TGTGCCAGCAGTTTTGGACGGGCCTACGAGCAGTACTTC

v_call: TRBV28
clone_size: NA
j_call: TRBJ1-3
d_call: NA
cdr3_aa: CASSFQSGNTIYF
cdr3_nt: TGTGCCAGCAGTTTTCAGTCTGGAAACACCATATATTTT

v_call: TRBV19
clone_size: once
j_call: TRBJ2-2
d_call: TRBD1
cdr3_aa: CASSITGGYTGELFF
cdr3_nt: TGTGCCAGTAGTATAACAGGGGGTTACACCGGGGAGCTGTTTTTT

v_call: TRBV5-1
clone_size: NA
j_call: TRBJ2-7
d_call: NA
cdr3_aa: CASSLEWQPSYEQYF
cdr3_nt: TGCGCCAGCAGCTTGGAATGGCAGCCTTCGTACGAGCAGTACTTC

v_call: TRBV5-1
clone_size: NA
j_call: TRBJ1-1
d_call: NA
cdr3_aa: CASSSLRENTEAFF
cdr3_nt: TGCGCCAGCAGCTCCCTCAGGGAAAACACTGAAGCTTTCTTT

v_call: TRBV13
clone_size: NA
j_call: TRBJ2-1
d_call: NA
cdr3_aa: CASSFGYNEQFF
cdr3_nt: TGTGCCAGCAGCTTTGGTTACAATGAGCAGTTCTTC

v_call: TRBV18
clone_size: once
j_call: TRBJ2-3
d_call: TRBD1
cdr3_aa: CASSPSLMGQGTVDTQYF
cdr3_nt: TGTGCCAGCTCACCCTCGTTAATGGGACAGGGGACCGTAGATACGCAGTATTTT

v_call: TRBV7-6
clone_size: NA
j_call: TRBJ2-1
d_call: TRBD1
cdr3_aa: CASSHMTGDNEQFF
cdr3_nt: TGTGCCAGCAGCCATATGACAGGGGACAATGAGCAGTTCTTC

v_call: TRBV7-2
clone_size: NA
j_call: TRBJ1-4
d_call: NA
cdr3_aa: CASSLGTLATNEKLFF
cdr3_nt: TGTGCCAGCAGCCTCGGGACACTGGCAACTAATGAAAAACTGTTTTTT

v_call: TRBV19
clone_size: NA
j_call: TRBJ2-7
d_call: NA
cdr3_aa: CASSYDREAYEQYF
cdr3_nt: TGTGCCAGTAGTTATGACAGGGAGGCCTACGAGCAGTACTTC

v_call: TRBV6-5
clone_size: NA
j_call: TRBJ2-5
d_call: TRBD2
cdr3_aa: CASSYSIAGFQETQYF
cdr3_nt: TGTGCCAGCAGTTACTCGATAGCGGGGTTCCAAGAGACCCAGTACTTC

v_call: TRBV27
clone_size: once
j_call: TRBJ2-7
d_call: NA
cdr3_aa: CASRVQARGAQPSF
cdr3_nt: TGTGCCAGCAGGGTCCAGGCTAGGGGGGCGCAACCCTCCTTC

v_call: TRBV4-1
clone_size: NA
j_call: TRBJ2-1
d_call: TRBD2
cdr3_aa: CASRLAGAPNEQFF
cdr3_nt: TGCGCCAGCAGACTAGCGGGGGCCCCGAATGAGCAGTTCTTC

v_call: TRBV9
clone_size: NA
j_call: TRBJ2-1
d_call: TRBD2
cdr3_aa: CASSSAGGYNEQFF
cdr3_nt: TGTGCCAGCAGTTCAGCGGGAGGGTACAATGAGCAGTTCTTC

v_call: TRBV7-9
clone_size: NA
j_call: TRBJ2-5
d_call: NA
cdr3_aa: CASSLGGEESSRETQYF
cdr3_nt: TGTGCCAGCAGCTTAGGAGGGGAGGAAAGTTCAAGAGAGACCCAGTACTTC

v_call: TRBV5-8
clone_size: NA
j_call: TRBJ2-7
d_call: TRBD1
cdr3_aa: CASSLEDRAPSYEQYF
cdr3_nt: TGTGCCAGCAGCCTGGAGGACAGGGCCCCCTCCTACGAGCAGTACTTC

v_call: TRBV6-5
clone_size: NA
j_call: TRBJ1-4
d_call: TRBD1
cdr3_aa: CASSYGQGNEKLFF
cdr3_nt: TGTGCCAGCAGTTACGGACAGGGTAATGAAAAACTGTTTTTT

v_call: TRBV28
clone_size: NA
j_call: TRBJ1-6
d_call: NA
cdr3_aa: CASSLGGSSYNSPLHF
cdr3_nt: TGTGCCAGCAGTTTAGGCGGCAGCTCCTATAATTCACCCCTCCACTTT

v_call: TRBV4-3
clone_size: NA
j_call: TRBJ2-7
d_call: TRBD2
cdr3_aa: CASSQDREGTLGEQYF
cdr3_nt: TGCGCCAGCAGCCAAGATAGGGAGGGGACCCTCGGCGAGCAGTACTTC

v_call: TRBV4-3
clone_size: NA
j_call: TRBJ2-7
d_call: NA
cdr3_aa: CASSQEYTSTQPSLYEQYF
cdr3_nt: TGCGCCAGCAGCCAAGAATATACCAGTACCCAACCCTCTCTCTACGAGCAGTACTTC

v_call: TRBV29-1
clone_size: NA
j_call: TRBJ1-4
d_call: NA
cdr3_aa: CSVEEPGAGEKLFF
cdr3_nt: TGCAGCGTTGAAGAGCCGGGGGCTGGGGAAAAACTGTTTTTT

v_call: TRBV5-4
clone_size: NA
j_call: TRBJ2-7
d_call: NA
cdr3_aa: CASGVGHEQYF
cdr3_nt: TGTGCCAGCGGAGTAGGCCACGAGCAGTACTTC

v_call: TRBV9
clone_size: few
j_call: TRBJ1-6
d_call: TRBD1
cdr3_aa: CASSETGHNSPLHF
cdr3_nt: TGTGCCAGCAGTGAGACAGGGCATAATTCACCCCTCCACTTT

v_call: TRBV5-6
clone_size: NA
j_call: TRBJ2-3
d_call: TRBD1
cdr3_aa: CASSLGTGATDTQYF
cdr3_nt: TGTGCCAGCAGCTTAGGGACAGGGGCGACAGATACGCAGTATTTT

v_call: TRBV7-3
clone_size: NA
j_call: TRBJ2-3
d_call: TRBD1
cdr3_aa: CASSNTGTVPTDTQYF
cdr3_nt: TGTGCCAGCAGCAACACCGGGACAGTCCCCACAGATACGCAGTATTTT

v_call: TRBV9
clone_size: NA
j_call: TRBJ2-3
d_call: NA
cdr3_aa: CASSPLGGLLTDTQYF
cdr3_nt: TGTGCCAGCAGCCCCCTCGGGGGACTCCTCACAGATACGCAGTATTTT

v_call: TRBV29-1
clone_size: NA
j_call: TRBJ2-1
d_call: TRBD2
cdr3_aa: CSVVSGPNYNEQFF
cdr3_nt: TGCAGCGTTGTTAGCGGGCCAAACTACAATGAGCAGTTCTTC

v_call: TRBV30
clone_size: NA
j_call: TRBJ1-5
d_call: NA
cdr3_aa: CAWSEDLSNQPQHF
cdr3_nt: TGTGCCTGGAGCGAAGACCTTTCCAATCAGCCCCAGCATTTT

v_call: TRBV7-9
clone_size: NA
j_call: TRBJ1-1
d_call: NA
cdr3_aa: CASSLTPDTEAFF
cdr3_nt: TGTGCCAGCAGCCTAACCCCAGACACTGAAGCTTTCTTT

v_call: TRBV29-1
clone_size: few
j_call: TRBJ1-1
d_call: NA
cdr3_aa: CSVDGGGEAFF
cdr3_nt: TGCAGCGTTGACGGGGGCGGGGAAGCTTTCTTT

v_call: TRBV6-5
clone_size: NA
j_call: TRBJ2-7
d_call: NA
cdr3_aa: CASSWSRSSYEQYF
cdr3_nt: TGTGCCAGCAGTTGGAGCAGGAGCTCCTACGAGCAGTACTTC

v_call: TRBV5-6
clone_size: NA
j_call: TRBJ1-1
d_call: NA
cdr3_aa: CASSEDFMNTEAFF
cdr3_nt: TGTGCCAGCAGCGAGGATTTTATGAACACTGAAGCTTTCTTT

v_call: TRBV27
clone_size: once
j_call: TRBJ2-7
d_call: NA
cdr3_aa: CASSSPETTSYEQYF
cdr3_nt: TGTGCCAGCAGTTCCCCCGAAACCACCTCCTACGAGCAGTACTTC

v_call: TRBV28
clone_size: NA
j_call: TRBJ1-1
d_call: NA
cdr3_aa: CASTSEGTEAFF
cdr3_nt: TGTGCCAGCACGAGTGAGGGCACTGAAGCTTTCTTT